This entry features one TCR beta chain sequence. This clonotype has only a few counts. Its antigen remains undetermined. Base qualities are not at hand, and no much larger clone is one base apart. The data originate from a study of T-cell reconstitution after alpha-beta-depleted transplantation in children listed by TCRdb under 2016. Concerning the study at large: T-cell immune reconstitution after TCRalphabeta/CD19-depleted allogeneic hematopoietic cell transplantation in children was quantitatively tracked in the study by means of TCR repertoire profiling. The paper's findings and limits, for the study overall: Hyperexpanded clone frequencies declined over subsequent months; after one year, T-cell counts and TCRbeta diversity were mostly attributed to newly produced T cells. In some patients, the high TCRbeta diversity seen at day 60 was put down to recipient T cells and intrathymic progenitors that had survived conditioning. The apparently early alphabetaT-cell count recovery about two months after transplant was reportedly dependent on only several hundred rapidly expanded clones derived from non-depleted graft cells.

From a lookup of the germline V gene, CDR1 and CDR2 are SGHDT and YYEEEE. Spanning cysteine to phenylalanine, the CDR3 consists of 14 amino acids. Left in the record is the CDR3 DNA by itself, 42 bases read in frame from the first base. V is reduced by 2 bases and J by 4 bases, leaving a spacing of 9 bases between them. The library was built by means of PCR. The run used an Illumina HiSeq 2500. Molecular barcoding was employed in the preparation of TCR libraries, with unique molecular identifiers being used to normalize TCRbeta repertoire quantification. TCRdb passed the public sequencing reads through fastp at Q25 and MiXCR, retaining productive beta sequences. Under each unique CDR3 protein, matching rows form one entry showing the most common genes and DNA. Across this sample there are a few hundred thousand distinct CDR3 sequences, with roughly a quarter seen only once. The ten largest clones capture about 35% of the sample.

The sample's treatment or condition label, decoded: allogeneic hematopoietic cell transplantation with graft depleted of TCRalphabeta T cells and CD19 B cells. The transplant recipients were children given TCRalphabeta/CD19-depleted allogeneic hematopoietic cell grafts. The sample here was PBMCs, taken before TCRalphabeta/CD19-depleted stem cell transplant. This clonotype was sampled from a boy younger than two with Wiskott-Aldrich syndrome, due to receive a stem cell transplant. The rearranged segments are TRBV5-6 and TRBJ1-4; the D gene identity is not certain. The CDR3 reads CASSFNPNNEKLFF. The DNA is TGTGCCAGCAGCTTCAACCCGAATAATGAAAAACTGTTTTTT.